The rows below give T cell receptor beta chains drawn from one sample of a study of blood T cell repertoires in COVID-19. Libraries were prepared by immunoSEQ multiplex PCR; TCRdb keeps only in-frame clonotypes and omits some of them. The repertoire holds roughly 70,000 clones, with nearly 80% as singletons. Sequenced: peripheral blood. These TCRs come from a woman in her sixties with acute or convalescent COVID-19. Both conserved end residues are part of each CDR3. Each record gives: J gene, D gene, clone size, V gene, CDR3 protein, CDR3 DNA. A D gene is named only where the DNA matches it firmly. Size tells how often a clone was seen (once, few, many) or the class of an expanded clone, and some rows leave it out.

j_call: TRBJ2-7
d_call: .
clone_size: .
v_call: TRBV5-6
cdr3_aa: CASSLAGSGQYF
cdr3_nt: TGTGCCAGCAGCTTGGCAGGGTCGGGGCAGTACTTC

j_call: TRBJ1-2
d_call: .
clone_size: .
v_call: TRBV7-6
cdr3_aa: CASSLAGDIYGYTF
cdr3_nt: TGTGCCAGCAGCTTAGCAGGGGATATCTATGGCTACACCTTC

j_call: TRBJ1-1
d_call: TRBD1
clone_size: .
v_call: TRBV2
cdr3_aa: CASSFGTANTEAFF
cdr3_nt: TGTGCCAGCAGCTTTGGGACAGCGAACACTGAAGCTTTCTTT

j_call: TRBJ1-1
d_call: .
clone_size: few
v_call: TRBV2
cdr3_aa: CASDKAMNTEAFF
cdr3_nt: TGTGCCAGTGACAAGGCCATGAACACTGAAGCTTTCTTT

j_call: TRBJ1-3
d_call: TRBD1
clone_size: .
v_call: TRBV5-1
cdr3_aa: CASSTRTGAGNTIYF
cdr3_nt: TGCGCCAGCAGCACCCGGACAGGCGCTGGAAACACCATATATTTT

j_call: TRBJ2-7
d_call: .
clone_size: .
v_call: TRBV9
cdr3_aa: CASSVAEQGFVEQYF
cdr3_nt: TGTGCCAGCAGCGTAGCTGAACAGGGTTTCGTGGAGCAGTACTTC

j_call: TRBJ2-3
d_call: .
clone_size: once
v_call: TRBV5-1
cdr3_aa: CASTPGGVGGTDTQYF
cdr3_nt: TGCGCCAGCACCCCCGGCGGGGTAGGGGGCACAGATACGCAGTATTTT

j_call: TRBJ1-2
d_call: TRBD1
clone_size: .
v_call: TRBV19
cdr3_aa: CASSIAPGQGNYGYTF
cdr3_nt: TGTGCCAGTAGTATAGCTCCGGGACAGGGGAACTATGGCTACACCTTC

j_call: TRBJ1-1
d_call: .
clone_size: .
v_call: TRBV9
cdr3_aa: CASSLGARSGTEAFF
cdr3_nt: TGTGCCAGCAGCTTAGGCGCAAGGAGTGGCACTGAAGCTTTCTTT

j_call: TRBJ2-1
d_call: .
clone_size: .
v_call: TRBV7-9
cdr3_aa: CASSRSRALGSDNEQFF
cdr3_nt: TGTGCCAGCAGCCGGTCGAGGGCGCTAGGGTCGGACAATGAGCAGTTCTTC

j_call: TRBJ2-2
d_call: .
clone_size: .
v_call: TRBV7-2
cdr3_aa: CASSLVGKTGELFF
cdr3_nt: TGTGCCAGCAGCTTAGTCGGGAAGACCGGGGAGCTGTTTTTT

j_call: TRBJ1-5
d_call: TRBD1
clone_size: .
v_call: TRBV19
cdr3_aa: CASLPRGRINQPQHF
cdr3_nt: TGTGCCAGCCTCCCCAGGGGGCGAATCAATCAGCCCCAGCATTTT

j_call: TRBJ2-3
d_call: TRBD1
clone_size: .
v_call: TRBV27
cdr3_aa: CASLHRDRERGVNTQYF
cdr3_nt: TGTGCCAGCCTCCACCGGGACAGGGAGAGGGGGGTGAATACGCAGTATTTT

j_call: TRBJ2-1
d_call: TRBD2
clone_size: .
v_call: TRBV3-1/TRBV3-2
cdr3_aa: CASSQALLAGGPKGQFF
cdr3_nt: TGTGCCAGCAGCCAAGCCCTTCTAGCGGGGGGGCCTAAGGGGCAGTTCTTC

j_call: TRBJ1-3
d_call: .
clone_size: .
v_call: TRBV11-2
cdr3_aa: CASSLGRNSGNTIYF
cdr3_nt: TGTGCCAGCAGCTTAGGCAGGAACTCTGGAAACACCATATATTTT

j_call: TRBJ2-7
d_call: .
clone_size: .
v_call: TRBV18
cdr3_aa: CASSADRIYEQYF
cdr3_nt: TGTGCCAGCTCAGCCGACAGGATCTACGAGCAGTACTTC

j_call: TRBJ2-5
d_call: TRBD1
clone_size: .
v_call: TRBV28
cdr3_aa: CASSKDRDEGGTQYF
cdr3_nt: TGTGCCAGCAGTAAGGACAGGGACGAAGGCGGGACCCAGTACTTC

j_call: TRBJ1-6
d_call: TRBD1
clone_size: .
v_call: TRBV7-9
cdr3_aa: CASSARTGTNGLPLHF
cdr3_nt: TGTGCCAGCAGCGCGAGGACAGGGACGAACGGGTTACCCCTCCACTTT

j_call: TRBJ2-7
d_call: TRBD1
clone_size: .
v_call: TRBV29-1
cdr3_aa: CSVVPTGTGGEQYF
cdr3_nt: TGCAGCGTTGTCCCAACCGGGACAGGGGGCGAGCAGTACTTC

j_call: TRBJ1-2
d_call: .
clone_size: once
v_call: TRBV2
cdr3_aa: CASSLDDSNYGYTF
cdr3_nt: TGTGCCAGCAGTCTCGATGACAGTAACTATGGCTACACCTTC

j_call: TRBJ2-7
d_call: .
clone_size: .
v_call: TRBV7-9
cdr3_aa: CASSPPVGGYEQYF
cdr3_nt: TGTGCCAGCAGCCCCCCCGTCGGGGGTTACGAGCAGTACTTC

j_call: TRBJ1-1
d_call: TRBD1
clone_size: .
v_call: TRBV10-2
cdr3_aa: CASSESGQGSQKAFF
cdr3_nt: TGCGCCAGCAGTGAGTCGGGACAGGGGTCCCAGAAAGCTTTCTTT

j_call: TRBJ1-2
d_call: .
clone_size: .
v_call: TRBV29-1
cdr3_aa: CSVTSNYGYTF
cdr3_nt: TGCAGCGTAACGAGTAACTATGGCTACACCTTC

j_call: TRBJ2-7
d_call: TRBD1
clone_size: .
v_call: TRBV6-5
cdr3_aa: CASRSRDRGIHEQYF
cdr3_nt: TGTGCCAGCAGGTCCCGGGACAGGGGAATCCACGAGCAGTACTTC

j_call: TRBJ2-7
d_call: TRBD1
clone_size: .
v_call: TRBV30
cdr3_aa: CAGGTGTFREQYF
cdr3_nt: TGTGCCGGTGGGACAGGGACGTTTCGCGAGCAGTACTTC

j_call: TRBJ1-5
d_call: .
clone_size: .
v_call: TRBV5-1
cdr3_aa: CASSLGSDQPQHF
cdr3_nt: TGCGCCAGCAGCTTAGGAAGCGATCAGCCCCAGCATTTT

j_call: TRBJ1-2
d_call: .
clone_size: once
v_call: TRBV28
cdr3_aa: CASSPPTGGYGYTF
cdr3_nt: TGTGCCAGCAGTCCCCCTACGGGAGGCTATGGCTACACCTTC

j_call: TRBJ2-5
d_call: .
clone_size: once
v_call: TRBV20-1
cdr3_aa: CSASPTHGGRVGETQYF
cdr3_nt: TGCAGTGCTAGTCCAACCCACGGGGGGCGAGTGGGGGAGACCCAGTACTTC

j_call: TRBJ1-1
d_call: .
clone_size: once
v_call: TRBV4-3
cdr3_aa: CASSQETGTEAFF
cdr3_nt: TGCGCCAGCAGCCAAGAAACCGGGACTGAAGCTTTCTTT

j_call: TRBJ2-2
d_call: .
clone_size: .
v_call: TRBV6-5
cdr3_aa: CASSYSGPGATGELFF
cdr3_nt: TGTGCCAGCAGTTACTCAGGTCCAGGGGCCACCGGGGAGCTGTTTTTT

j_call: TRBJ1-5
d_call: .
clone_size: .
v_call: TRBV2
cdr3_aa: CASSSQLSSNQPQHF
cdr3_nt: TGTGCCAGCAGTTCACAGCTATCTAGCAATCAGCCCCAGCATTTT

j_call: TRBJ1-4
d_call: .
clone_size: .
v_call: TRBV6-5
cdr3_aa: CASSYDDRRGEKLFF
cdr3_nt: TGTGCCAGCAGTTACGATGACAGGCGCGGCGAAAAACTGTTTTTT

j_call: TRBJ2-7
d_call: .
clone_size: .
v_call: TRBV13
cdr3_aa: CASSLGTRGGEQYF
cdr3_nt: TGTGCCAGCAGCTTAGGGACTAGGGGAGGTGAGCAGTACTTC

j_call: TRBJ1-1
d_call: .
clone_size: .
v_call: TRBV5-1
cdr3_aa: CASSYSGMNTEAFF
cdr3_nt: TGCGCCAGCAGCTATTCGGGTATGAACACTGAAGCTTTCTTT

j_call: TRBJ1-1
d_call: .
clone_size: once
v_call: TRBV25-1
cdr3_aa: CASSDYGEGLVDTEAFF
cdr3_nt: TGTGCCAGCAGTGATTACGGGGAGGGCCTGGTGGACACTGAAGCTTTCTTT

j_call: TRBJ2-7
d_call: TRBD1
clone_size: .
v_call: TRBV5-1
cdr3_aa: CASTQGARSYEQYF
cdr3_nt: TGCGCCAGCACTCAGGGGGCTCGCTCCTACGAGCAGTACTTC

j_call: TRBJ2-1
d_call: TRBD1
clone_size: .
v_call: TRBV2
cdr3_aa: CASRTGSYNEQFF
cdr3_nt: TGTGCCAGCAGGACAGGGTCCTACAATGAGCAGTTCTTC

j_call: TRBJ2-3
d_call: TRBD2
clone_size: .
v_call: TRBV9
cdr3_aa: CASSVVTSGSSTDTQYF
cdr3_nt: TGTGCCAGCAGCGTAGTCACTAGCGGAAGCAGCACAGATACGCAGTATTTT

j_call: TRBJ1-5
d_call: .
clone_size: .
v_call: TRBV7-8
cdr3_aa: CASSLIPAGQLWQPQHF
cdr3_nt: TGTGCCAGCAGCTTAATACCCGCCGGACAGTTGTGGCAGCCCCAGCATTTT

j_call: TRBJ2-1
d_call: TRBD2
clone_size: .
v_call: TRBV2
cdr3_aa: CASTLFTSGGAEQFF
cdr3_nt: TGTGCCAGCACCCTATTTACTAGCGGGGGGGCCGAGCAGTTCTTC